Following are 5 T cell receptor beta chains from one sample sequenced in a study of shared clonotypes between healthy human individuals. Sequencing used immunoSEQ multiplex PCR; TCRdb keeps in-frame clones, though not all of them. The data hold over 800,000 clones, with more than 85% observed a single time. CD8 cells regarded as naive lacked CD45RO, were positively chosen for CCR7, and omitted terminally differentiated effector memory CD45RA+ cells. Material for sequencing was naive CD8+ T cells sorted from blood. The receptors originated from a young man in good health.

The chain is built from TRBV7-6 and TRBJ2-1; 8 positions agree with TRBD2. The CDR3 is 14 amino acids. With 4 bases clipped from V and 9 bases from J, the junction kept 8 bases outside the gene matches. Germline CDR1 reads SGHVS; CDR2 reads FNYEAQ. CDR3 nucleotide sequence: TGTGCCAGCAGCTCCGCAGGGACTAGTGGTGAGCAGTTCTTC. Amino acids: CASSSAGTSGEQFF.

This chain uses TRBV6-6 with TRBJ1-1, with D hard to call. V was clipped by 6 bases and J by 2 bases, with 10 bases between them. CDR3 length equals 13 residues. Germline V gene sequence: CDR1 MNHNY, CDR2 SVGAGI (reference sequence). The CDR3: CASRSMTNTEAFF. In DNA, the CDR3 is TGTGCCAGCAGATCCATGACCAACACTGAAGCTTTCTTT.

The count of this clone is one. The chain is built from TRBV7-9 and TRBJ2-7; D could derive from TRBD1 or TRBD2 (5 bases each). The ends were cut back, 1 base at V and 6 bases at J, with 10 bases in the middle. This CDR3 spans 13 amino acids. Germline values: CDR1 SEHNR, CDR2 FQNEAQ (reference sequence). The CDR3: CASSLERGAEQYF. The CDR3 DNA reads as TGTGCCAGCAGCTTAGAAAGAGGGGCCGAGCAGTACTTC.

This sequence joins TRBV18 and TRBJ2-3; no firm D call. V lost 4 bases and J lost 2, with 4 bases in between. Germline V gene data show CDR1 as KGHSH and CDR2 as LQKENI. This CDR3 comprises 12 residues. CDR3 region: CASSQDTDTQYF. CDR3 coding DNA: TGTGCCAGCTCACAAGACACAGATACGCAGTATTTT.

Comments on this clone: The sample has other DNA sequences that encode this CDR3 too. V gene TRBV27 combines with J gene TRBJ2-7, with D uncertain. V was shortened by 3 bases and J by 2 bases, with 8 bases between the two germline ends. Per germline, CDR1 MNHEY and CDR2 SMNVEV (reference sequence). The CDR3 runs 13 residues. The CDR3 here is CASSLRRTYEQYF. CDR3 bases: TGTGCCAGCAGTTTGCGGCGTACCTACGAGCAGTACTTC.